Below, 15 T cell receptor beta chains from the same sample are listed, as sequenced in a study of human T cells and chemical hapten exposure. The time point was: patch test 3, about 24 weeks after DPC sensitization. The treatment: therapeutic diphenylcyclopropenone sensitization with weekly scalp DPC. TCRdb reprocessed the RACE reads via MiXCR and lists one record per CDR3 protein. The sample includes 210,000 or so distinct CDR3 sequences, about 25% of them seen just once. Sequencing used whole blood, obtained in connection with sensitization to the hapten diphenylcyclopropenone (DPC). These receptors were collected from a woman between 35 and 50 years old with alopecia areata. Some clones in this sample may be carry-over from other donors' samples.

The V gene is TRBV5-1, the J gene TRBJ1-1; no reliable D call. Germline CDR1 SGHRS, CDR2 YFSETQ. The CDR3 totals 13 residues. V shed 4 bases and J shed 5 bases, with 12 bases lying between them. The CDR3 loop reads CASSPEAGTEAFF. The CDR3 bases are TGCGCCAGCAGCCCAGAGGCAGGTACTGAAGCTTTCTTT.

The gene calls are TRBV6-5 and TRBJ2-3; no clear D. The V end lost 0 bases, the J end lost 1 base, and 8 bases lay between the germline ends. Germline CDR1 and CDR2: MNHEY and SVGAGI. The CDR3 is 15 residues long. The CDR3 coding sequence is TGTGCCAGCAGTTACTCTGGGGTTGGCACAGATACGCAGTATTTT. Amino acids: CASSYSGVGTDTQYF.

The rearrangement links TRBV5-4 to TRBJ2-7; 8 bases agree with TRBD1. Germline V gives CDR1 SGHNT, CDR2 YYREEE (reference sequence). Trimming removed 4 bases from V and 6 bases from J; junction bases left unmatched: 9. This CDR3 spans 14 amino acids. The CDR3 loop is CASSNRQGLGEQYF. CDR3 nucleotides: TGTGCCAGCAGCAACCGACAGGGGCTAGGCGAGCAGTACTTC.

This clonotype was seen only a few times. This rearrangement joins TRBV6-1 to TRBJ2-2; possible D gene TRBD1, 6 bases. CDR3 size: 14 residues. Trimming stripped 7 bases from V and 2 bases from J, with 11 bases between. Germline V CDR1 and CDR2: MNHNS, SASEGT. The CDR3 sequence: CASKRTANTGELFF. CDR3 bases: TGTGCCAGCAAACGGACAGCTAACACCGGGGAGCTGTTTTTT.

The rearrangement uses TRBV28 and TRBJ2-7; TRBD2 is a possible D gene (6 bases). Germline values: CDR1 MDHEN, CDR2 SYDVKM. This CDR3 region has 15 residues. Trimming left V 2 bases short and J 0 bases short, with 11 bases between. The CDR3 region has the DNA TGTGCCAGCAGTTTACCCCTAGCGTCCTCCTACGAGCAGTACTTC. This encodes CASSLPLASSYEQYF.

This clonotype was seen only a few times. V and J are TRBV5-5 and TRBJ1-2, with 9 positions matching TRBD1. The length of the CDR3 is 17 residues. J gave up 7 bases and V 0 bases, and 13 bases lay outside the gene matches. Germline V CDR1 and CDR2: SGHKS, YYEKEE (reference sequence). The CDR3 DNA reads as TGTGCCAGCAGCTTGGAGGGACAGGGATCCCCCAATGGTGGCTACACCTTC. Translating gives CASSLEGQGSPNGGYTF.

This clonotype was counted ten times or more. The chain is built from TRBV29-1 and TRBJ2-5; D remains unclear. Germline CDR1 SQVTM, CDR2 ANQGSEA. The CDR3 has 12 residues. The germline V and J ends were trimmed by 2 bases and 4 bases, with 8 bases remaining between them. The CDR3, as DNA: TGCAGCGTTGAAAGGCTGGGAGAGACCCAGTACTTC. Translation gives CSVERLGETQYF.

The V call is TRBV20-1, the J call TRBJ1-5, with D possibly TRBD1 on 5 matching bases. V was trimmed by 0 bases and J by 6 bases, leaving 18 bases between them. The germline gives CDR1 DFQATT, CDR2 SNEGSKA (reference sequence). The CDR3 is made up of 16 amino acids. In DNA, the CDR3 is TGCAGTGCTAGAGATCGGGATGGGGGGAGCGGTCAGCCCCAGCATTTT. Protein: CSARDRDGGSGQPQHF.

The chain combines TRBV15 with TRBJ1-1; a weak D match, TRBD1 (5 bases). Trimming took 0 bases from V and 5 from J, leaving 10 bases between them. The germline CDR1 and CDR2 sequences are LNHNV and YYDKDF (reference sequence). This CDR3 has 14 amino acids. CDR3: CATSRDMGPTEAFF. The CDR3 bases are TGTGCCACCAGCAGAGATATGGGACCGACTGAAGCTTTCTTT.

The V call is TRBV24-1, the J call TRBJ2-2, with D unresolved. V lost 0 bases and J 1 base, leaving 8 bases between the germline ends. Germline assignment: CDR1 KGHDR and CDR2 SFDVKD. The CDR3 extends over 16 amino acids. The DNA for the CDR3 is TGTGCCACCAGTGATTTGCGGACGGAGAACACCGGGGAGCTGTTTTTT. Amino acid sequence: CATSDLRTENTGELFF.

Many counts were recorded for this clonotype. V is TRBV24-1 and J is TRBJ2-1; no clear D. This CDR3 is 15 amino acids long. Looked up from germline, CDR1 is KGHDR and CDR2 is SFDVKD. Between the trimmed V and J ends, which lost 1 base and 7 bases, there was a span of 13 bases. The CDR3 loop is CATSDFGVQANEQFF. The CDR3 coding sequence is TGTGCCACCAGTGATTTCGGTGTGCAAGCAAATGAGCAGTTCTTC.

This clonotype has just a few counts. The rearrangement links TRBV12-3 or TRBV12-4 to TRBJ2-2, with a possible D match to TRBD1 (6 bases). V was cut by 7 bases and J by 3 bases, with 15 bases left in between. The CDR3 sequence is 15 residues long. CDR3 in amino acids: CASKYRQGHTGELFF. The DNA for the CDR3 is TGTGCCAGCAAATATCGGCAGGGGCACACCGGGGAGCTGTTTTTT.

This clonotype was seen only a few times. The rearrangement links TRBV3-1 to TRBJ2-1, with 7 bases identical to TRBD1. This CDR3 region has 14 residues. Germline CDR1 reads LGHDT; CDR2 reads YNNKEL (reference sequence). J gave up 6 bases and V 4 bases, and 6 bases lay outside the gene matches. The CDR3 reads CASSLGPGGNEQFF. The CDR3 region has the DNA TGTGCCAGCAGCCTGGGCCCAGGGGGCAATGAGCAGTTCTTC.

This clonotype was found many times. The chain joins TRBV20-1 to TRBJ2-1; 15 positions match TRBD2. V dropped 0 bases and J dropped 4; count of bases not matched to a gene: 4. Looked up from germline, CDR1 is DFQATT and CDR2 is SNEGSKA (reference sequence). This CDR3 contains 17 residues. For the CDR3, the DNA is TGCAGTGCTAGAGATGGACTAGCGGGAGGGCCTTACAATGAGCAGTTCTTC. It yields the protein CSARDGLAGGPYNEQFF.

This clonotype has a count of ten or more. The chain uses TRBV7-9 and TRBJ2-1; possibly TRBD2 for D (5 bases). The CDR3 loop spans 16 amino acids. The V and J ends lost 5 bases and 4 bases respectively, with 18 bases between them. The germline V gene has CDR1 SEHNR and CDR2 FQNEAQ (reference sequence). This CDR3 is CASSPRLYGPYNEQFF. The CDR3 DNA reads TGTGCCAGCAGCCCCCGACTATACGGGCCTTACAATGAGCAGTTCTTC.